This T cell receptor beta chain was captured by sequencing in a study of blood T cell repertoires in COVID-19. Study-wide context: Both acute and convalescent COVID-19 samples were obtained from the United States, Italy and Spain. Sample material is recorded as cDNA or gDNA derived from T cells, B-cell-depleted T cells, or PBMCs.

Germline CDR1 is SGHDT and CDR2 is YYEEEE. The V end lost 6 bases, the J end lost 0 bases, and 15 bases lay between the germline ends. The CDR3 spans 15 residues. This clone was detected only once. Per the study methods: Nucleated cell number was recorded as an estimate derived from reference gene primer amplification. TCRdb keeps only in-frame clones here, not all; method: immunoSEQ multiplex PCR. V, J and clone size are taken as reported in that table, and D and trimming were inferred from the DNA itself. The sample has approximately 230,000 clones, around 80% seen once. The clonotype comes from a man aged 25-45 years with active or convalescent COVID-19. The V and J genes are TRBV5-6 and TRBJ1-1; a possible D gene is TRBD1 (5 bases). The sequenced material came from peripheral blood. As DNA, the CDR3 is TGTGCCAGCACCCAAACAGGCTACATGAACACTGAAGCTTTCTTT. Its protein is CASTQTGYMNTEAFF.